This TCR beta chain stems from a study of shared clonotypes between healthy human individuals. CDR1 and CDR2 (germline): SGHRS, YFSETQ. Deletions cut 1 base from V and 4 bases from J, with 21 bases between. CDR3 length equals 18 residues. Profiled with immunoSEQ multiplex PCR; TCRdb holds only in-frame clones, not every one. Seen here are 1.6 million or so clones, about 98.5% observed once, and the top ten hold about 0.35%. Sequences were obtained from naive CD4+ T cells sorted from blood. Subset defined: CD45RA+ positively selected. This sequence joins TRBV5-1 and TRBJ1-3; TRBD1 is a possible D gene (5 bases). This TCR was recovered from a man younger than 40 in good health. The DNA of the CDR3 is TGCGCCAGCAGCTTGATCCCCCCCGGCAGGGTGGTAGGAAACACCATATATTTT. Its protein is CASSLIPPGRVVGNTIYF. The full variable domain, its missing parts supplied by reference TRBV5-1 and TRBJ1-3, is KAGVTQTPRYLIKTRGQQVTLSCSPISGHRSVSWYQQTPGQGLQFLFEYFSETQRNKGNFPGRFSGRQFSNSRSEMNVSTLELGDSALYLCASSLIPPGRVVGNTIYFGEGSWLTVV.